The 12 T cell receptor beta chains presented below share a single source sample, sequenced in a study of cytomegalovirus exposure and HLA in healthy donors. With 60 Vbeta and 13 Jbeta primers, the PCR was carried out. Using immunoSEQ multiplex PCR, the repertoire was profiled, and TCRdb retains in-frame clones only, with some absent. The table shows about 120,000 clones, with approximately 80% occurring only once. Sequenced: PBMCs. The receptors come from a middle-aged man in good health and CMV-seropositive.

The chain recombines TRBV9 with TRBJ2-1; tentative D call: TRBD1 (6 bases). CDR1 SGDLS and CDR2 YYNGEE come from the germline V gene. The CDR3 loop spans 14 amino acids. V was trimmed by 0 bases and J by 8 bases, leaving 12 bases between them. CDR3 nucleotides: TGTGCCAGCAGCGTAGGGTCGACAGGCGATGAGCAGTTCTTC. Encoded protein: CASSVGSTGDEQFF.

This chain joins TRBV7-2 and TRBJ1-2; D not certain. The germline V gene encodes CDR1 SGHTA and CDR2 FQGNSA. The CDR3 length is 16 residues. V gave up 6 bases and J gave up 4 bases, with 21 bases separating them. The CDR3 protein is CASRQPPASRSYGYTF. CDR3 DNA: TGTGCCAGCAGACAACCTCCGGCCTCTAGGAGCTATGGCTACACCTTC.

This clone was picked up one time. This rearrangement joins TRBV4-1 to TRBJ2-5, with D unresolved. Germline V gives CDR1 MGHRA, CDR2 YSYEKL. Deletions cut 0 bases from V and 5 bases from J, with 7 bases between. The CDR3 consists of 13 residues. CDR3 coding DNA: TGCGCCAGCAGCCAAGATAGCAGCGAGACCCAGTACTTC. Encoded protein: CASSQDSSETQYF.

The chain couples TRBV19 to TRBJ1-1; no reliable D call. Trimming stripped 5 bases from V and 1 base from J, with 8 bases between. CDR3 length: 13 amino acids. Per the germline V gene, CDR1 is LNHDA and CDR2 is SQIVND (reference sequence). DNA for the CDR3: TGTGCCAGTAGTTTCCGACAGAACACTGAAGCTTTCTTT. This sequence encodes CASSFRQNTEAFF.

The chain is built from TRBV7-9 and TRBJ2-5; D remains ambiguous. The CDR3 has 11 amino acids. Per the germline V gene, CDR1 is SEHNR and CDR2 is FQNEAQ (reference sequence). V lost 3 bases and J lost 4, with 3 bases in between. CDR3 nucleotides: TGTGCCAGCAGCTTTCTAGAGACCCAGTACTTC. Translation gives CASSFLETQYF.

J is TRBJ1-1 and V is TRBV4-1, with a tentative D call TRBD1 (6 bases). This CDR3 comprises 14 residues. Germline CDR1 MGHRA, CDR2 YSYEKL. V shed 0 bases and J shed 1 base, with 6 bases lying between them. The CDR3 coding sequence is TGCGCCAGCAGCCAAGAGACAGGGAACACTGAAGCTTTCTTT. Amino acids: CASSQETGNTEAFF.

The chain carries TRBV5-3 and TRBJ2-7; weak D call: TRBD1 (5 bases). TRBV5-3 is an ORF; its function is uncertain. V was trimmed by 4 bases and J by 4 bases, leaving 15 bases between them. The CDR3 sequence is 14 residues long. In nucleotides, the CDR3 is TGTGCCAGAAGCGCACAGGAGCCCCTTTACGAGCAGTACTTC. The encoded protein is CARSAQEPLYEQYF.

The chain links TRBV19 to TRBJ2-5; D perhaps matches TRBD1 (6 bases). Trimming removed 3 bases at V and 0 bases at J, with 11 bases between. Per germline, CDR1 LNHDA and CDR2 SQIVND (reference sequence). The CDR3 totals 15 residues. The CDR3 region has the DNA TGTGCCAGTAGTATGGGACACCCGTACCAAGAGACCCAGTACTTC. Protein sequence: CASSMGHPYQETQYF. The entire variable domain, with the rest obtained from reference TRBV19 and TRBJ2-5, is as follows: DGGITQSPKYLFRKEGQNVTLSCEQNLNHDAMYWYRQDPGQGLRLIYYSQIVNDFQKGDIAEGYSVSREKKESFPLTVTSAQKNPTAFYLCASSMGHPYQETQYFGPGTRLLVL.

Here the CDR3 DNA reads TGTGCCAGCAGTTACTCAGGGGTTAATCAGCCCCAGCATTTT. This gives the protein CASSYSGVNQPQHF. The chain couples TRBV6-5 to TRBJ1-5; tentative D call: TRBD1 (5 bases). The CDR3 loop spans 14 amino acids. Trimming cost V 0 bases and J 4 bases, with 7 bases left between them. The germline CDR1 and CDR2 sequences are MNHEY and SVGAGI.

On this clone: Distinct nucleotide sequences in the sample also encode this CDR3. The gene calls are TRBV6-6 and TRBJ2-3; 9 bases agree with TRBD2. The CDR3 covers 14 residues. CDR1 and CDR2 from the germline V gene are MNHNY and SVGAGI (reference sequence). V gave up 3 bases and J gave up 4 bases; unmatched junction bases: 2. CDR3 region: CASSYGGGADTQYF. The CDR3 DNA is TGTGCCAGCAGTTATGGCGGGGGGGCAGATACGCAGTATTTT.

The rearrangement links TRBV4-3 to TRBJ1-2; 10 bases line up with TRBD1. Trimming removed 0 bases from V and 0 bases from J; junction bases left unmatched: 4. Germline V gene data show CDR1 as LGHNA and CDR2 as YSLEER. This CDR3 is 17 amino acids long. CDR3 nucleotides: TGCGCCAGCAGCCAAGACCGACAGGGGGCCTCTAACTATGGCTACACCTTC. It translates to CASSQDRQGASNYGYTF.

Comment on this clone: Germline and junction disagree at one end, which may indicate a read error. The V call is TRBV7-9, the J call TRBJ2-7; D is unresolved. The germline V gene has CDR1 SEHNR and CDR2 FQNEAQ (reference sequence). This CDR3 is built from 15 residues. DNA for the CDR3: TGTTCCAGCAGCTTAGATATTGGGCTCTCCTACGAGCAGTACTTC. Amino acid sequence: CSSSLDIGLSYEQYF.